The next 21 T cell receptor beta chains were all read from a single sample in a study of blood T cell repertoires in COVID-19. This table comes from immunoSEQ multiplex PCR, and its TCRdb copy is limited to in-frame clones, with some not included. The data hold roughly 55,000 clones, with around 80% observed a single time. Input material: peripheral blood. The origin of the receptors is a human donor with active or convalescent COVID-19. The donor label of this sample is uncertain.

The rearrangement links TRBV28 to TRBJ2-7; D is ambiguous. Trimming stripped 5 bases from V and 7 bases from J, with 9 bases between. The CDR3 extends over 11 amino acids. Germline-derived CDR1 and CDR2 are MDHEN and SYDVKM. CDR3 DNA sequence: TGTGCCAGCAGTCGAGCTTGGGAGCAGTACTTC. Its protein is CASSRAWEQYF.

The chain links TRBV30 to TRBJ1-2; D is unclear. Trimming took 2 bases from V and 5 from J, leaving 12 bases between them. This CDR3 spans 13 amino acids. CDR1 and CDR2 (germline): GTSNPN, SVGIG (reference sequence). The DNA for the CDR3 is TGTGCCTGGAGTTATGGAGGGAGTTATGGCTACACCTTC. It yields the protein CAWSYGGSYGYTF.

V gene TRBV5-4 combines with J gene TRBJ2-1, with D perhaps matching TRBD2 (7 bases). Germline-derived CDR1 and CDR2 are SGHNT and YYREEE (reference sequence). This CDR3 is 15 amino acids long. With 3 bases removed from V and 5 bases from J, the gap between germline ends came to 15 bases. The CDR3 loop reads CASSWGGRDDNEQFF. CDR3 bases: TGTGCCAGCAGCTGGGGGGGGCGGGATGACAATGAGCAGTTCTTC. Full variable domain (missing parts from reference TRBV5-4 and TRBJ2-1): ETGVTQSPTHLIKTRGQQVTLRCSSQSGHNTVSWYQQALGQGPQFIFQYYREEENGRGNFPPRFSGLQFPNYSSELNVNALELDDSALYLCASSWGGRDDNEQFFGPGTRLTVL.

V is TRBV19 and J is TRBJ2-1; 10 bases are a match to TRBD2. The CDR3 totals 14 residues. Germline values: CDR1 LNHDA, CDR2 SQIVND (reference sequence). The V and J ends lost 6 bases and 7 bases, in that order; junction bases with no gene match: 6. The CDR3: CASSSTSGSNEQFF. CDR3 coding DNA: TGTGCCAGTAGCTCGACTAGCGGGTCTAATGAGCAGTTCTTC.

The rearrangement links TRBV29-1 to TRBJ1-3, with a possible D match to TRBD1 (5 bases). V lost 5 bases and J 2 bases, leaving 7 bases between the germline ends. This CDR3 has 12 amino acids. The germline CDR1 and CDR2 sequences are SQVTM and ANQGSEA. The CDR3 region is CSVRQTGNTIYF. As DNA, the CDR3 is TGCAGCGTTAGACAGACTGGAAACACCATATATTTT.

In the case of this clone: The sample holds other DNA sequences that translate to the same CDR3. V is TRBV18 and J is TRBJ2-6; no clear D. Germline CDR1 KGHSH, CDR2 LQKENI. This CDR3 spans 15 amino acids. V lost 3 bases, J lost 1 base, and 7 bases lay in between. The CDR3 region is CASSPLSSGANVLTF. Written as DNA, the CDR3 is TGTGCCAGCTCACCGCTTAGTTCTGGGGCCAACGTCCTGACTTTC. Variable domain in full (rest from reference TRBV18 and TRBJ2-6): NAGVMQNPRHLVRRRGQEARLRCSPMKGHSHVYWYRQLPEEGLKFMVYLQKENIIDESGMPKERFSAEFPKEGPSILRIQQVVRGDSAAYFCASSPLSSGANVLTFGAGSRLTVL.

For the CDR3, the DNA is TGCGCCAGCAGCTTGGCCCCTAGCGGGGACCAAGAGACCCAGTACTTC. Amino acid sequence: CASSLAPSGDQETQYF. V usage is TRBV5-1 and J usage is TRBJ2-5; 9 bases agree with TRBD2. The germline CDR1 and CDR2 sequences are SGHRS and YFSETQ. The ends lost 0 bases at V and 0 bases at J; junction bases unmatched: 3. This CDR3 contains 16 residues.

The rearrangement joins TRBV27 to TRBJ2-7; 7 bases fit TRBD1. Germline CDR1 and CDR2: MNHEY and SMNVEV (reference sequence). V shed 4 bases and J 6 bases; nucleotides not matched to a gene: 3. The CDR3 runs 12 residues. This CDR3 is CASSSTGFEQYF. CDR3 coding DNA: TGTGCCAGCAGTTCGACAGGGTTCGAGCAGTACTTC.

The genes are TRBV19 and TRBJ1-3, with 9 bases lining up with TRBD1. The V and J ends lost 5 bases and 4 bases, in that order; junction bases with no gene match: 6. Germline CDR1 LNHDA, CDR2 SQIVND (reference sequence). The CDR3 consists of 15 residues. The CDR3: CASSQQGAAGNTIYF. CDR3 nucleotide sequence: TGTGCCAGTAGTCAACAGGGGGCGGCGGGAAACACCATATATTTT.

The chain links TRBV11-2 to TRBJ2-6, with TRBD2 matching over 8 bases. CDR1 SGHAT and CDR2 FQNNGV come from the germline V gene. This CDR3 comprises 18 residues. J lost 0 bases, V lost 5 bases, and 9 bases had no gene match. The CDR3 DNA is TGTGCCAGCAGCCCCGGGAGGGCCCGCTCCTCTGGGGCCAACGTCCTGACTTTC. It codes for CASSPGRARSSGANVLTF.

CDR3 in amino acids: CASSFSPLEAFF. The CDR3 coding sequence is TGTGCCAGCAGCTTTAGCCCCTTGGAAGCTTTCTTT. The V gene is TRBV5-4, the J gene TRBJ1-1, with unresolved D. V was cut by 2 bases and J by 8 bases, with 10 bases left in between. The CDR3 covers 12 residues. Looked up from germline, CDR1 is SGHNT and CDR2 is YYREEE (reference sequence). Using reference TRBV5-4 and TRBJ1-1 for the parts outside the CDR3, the full variable domain is ETGVTQSPTHLIKTRGQQVTLRCSSQSGHNTVSWYQQALGQGPQFIFQYYREEENGRGNFPPRFSGLQFPNYSSELNVNALELDDSALYLCASSFSPLEAFFGQGTRLTVV.

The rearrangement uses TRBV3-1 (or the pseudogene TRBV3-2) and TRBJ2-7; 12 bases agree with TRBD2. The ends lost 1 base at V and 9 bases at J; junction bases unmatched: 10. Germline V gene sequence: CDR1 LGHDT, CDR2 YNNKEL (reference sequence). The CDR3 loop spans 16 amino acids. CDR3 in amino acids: CASSQVLLAGGTGQYF. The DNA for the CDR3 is TGTGCCAGCAGCCAAGTGCTTCTAGCGGGAGGGACAGGGCAGTACTTC.

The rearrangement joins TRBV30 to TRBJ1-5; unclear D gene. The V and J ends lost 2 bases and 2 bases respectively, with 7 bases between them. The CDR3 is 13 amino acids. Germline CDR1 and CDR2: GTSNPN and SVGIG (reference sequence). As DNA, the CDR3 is TGTGCCTGGAGTTTTATAGGCAATCAGCCCCAGCATTTT. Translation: CAWSFIGNQPQHF.

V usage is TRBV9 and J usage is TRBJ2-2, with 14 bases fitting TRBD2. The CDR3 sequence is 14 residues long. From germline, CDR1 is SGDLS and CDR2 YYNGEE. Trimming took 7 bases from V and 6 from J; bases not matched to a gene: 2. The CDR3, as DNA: TGTGCCAGCGGGACTAGCGGGAGTCCCGGGGAGCTGTTTTTT. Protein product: CASGTSGSPGELFF.

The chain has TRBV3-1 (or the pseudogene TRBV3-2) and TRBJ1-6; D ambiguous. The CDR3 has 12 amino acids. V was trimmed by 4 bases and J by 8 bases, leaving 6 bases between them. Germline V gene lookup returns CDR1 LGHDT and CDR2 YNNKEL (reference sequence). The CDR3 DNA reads TGTGCCAGCAGCCCGCCGGATTCACCCCTCCACTTT. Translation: CASSPPDSPLHF.

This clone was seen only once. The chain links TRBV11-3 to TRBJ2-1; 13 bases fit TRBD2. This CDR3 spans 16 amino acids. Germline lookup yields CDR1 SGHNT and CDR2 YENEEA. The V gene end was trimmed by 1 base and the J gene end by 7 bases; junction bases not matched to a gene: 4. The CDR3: CASSLGTSGRRNEQFF. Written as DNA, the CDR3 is TGTGCCAGCAGCTTAGGGACTAGCGGGAGAAGGAATGAGCAGTTCTTC. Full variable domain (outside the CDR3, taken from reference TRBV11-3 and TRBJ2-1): EAGVVQSPRYKIIEKKQPVAFWCNPISGHNTLYWYLQNLGQGPELLIRYENEEAVDDSQLPKDRFSAERLKGVDSTLKIQPAELGDSAVYLCASSLGTSGRRNEQFFGPGTRLTVL.

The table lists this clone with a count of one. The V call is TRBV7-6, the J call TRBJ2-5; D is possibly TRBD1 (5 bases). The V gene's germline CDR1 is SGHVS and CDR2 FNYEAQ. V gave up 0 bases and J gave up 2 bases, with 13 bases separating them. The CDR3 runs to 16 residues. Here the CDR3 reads CASSLALQGRQETQYF. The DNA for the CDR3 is TGTGCCAGCAGCTTAGCTCTTCAGGGCAGACAAGAGACCCAGTACTTC.

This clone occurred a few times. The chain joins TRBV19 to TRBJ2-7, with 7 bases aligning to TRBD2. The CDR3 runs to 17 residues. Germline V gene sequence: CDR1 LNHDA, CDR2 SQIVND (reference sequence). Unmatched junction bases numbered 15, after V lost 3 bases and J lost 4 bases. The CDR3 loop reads CASSISGNSAGGYEQYF. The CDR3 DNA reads TGTGCCAGTAGTATTTCGGGCAACAGTGCCGGGGGGTACGAGCAGTACTTC.

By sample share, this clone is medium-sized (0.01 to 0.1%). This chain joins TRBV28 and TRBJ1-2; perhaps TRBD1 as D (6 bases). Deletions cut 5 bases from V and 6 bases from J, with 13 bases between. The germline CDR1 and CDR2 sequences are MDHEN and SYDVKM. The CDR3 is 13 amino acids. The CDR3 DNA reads TGTGCCAGCAGTGGGACAAATGAAAATGGCTACACCTTC. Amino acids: CASSGTNENGYTF.

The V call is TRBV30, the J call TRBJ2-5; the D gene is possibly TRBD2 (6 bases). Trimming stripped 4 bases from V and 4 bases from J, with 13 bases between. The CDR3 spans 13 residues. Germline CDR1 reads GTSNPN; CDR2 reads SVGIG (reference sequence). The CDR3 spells CAWKPGSRETQYF. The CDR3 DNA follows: TGTGCCTGGAAACCCGGGAGCCGAGAGACCCAGTACTTC.

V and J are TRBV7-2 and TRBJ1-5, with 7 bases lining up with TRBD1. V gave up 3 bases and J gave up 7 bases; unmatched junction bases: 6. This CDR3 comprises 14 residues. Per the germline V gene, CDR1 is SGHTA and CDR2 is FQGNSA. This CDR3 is CASSFTGAGQPQHF. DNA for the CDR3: TGTGCCAGCAGCTTCACAGGGGCTGGCCAGCCCCAGCATTTT.